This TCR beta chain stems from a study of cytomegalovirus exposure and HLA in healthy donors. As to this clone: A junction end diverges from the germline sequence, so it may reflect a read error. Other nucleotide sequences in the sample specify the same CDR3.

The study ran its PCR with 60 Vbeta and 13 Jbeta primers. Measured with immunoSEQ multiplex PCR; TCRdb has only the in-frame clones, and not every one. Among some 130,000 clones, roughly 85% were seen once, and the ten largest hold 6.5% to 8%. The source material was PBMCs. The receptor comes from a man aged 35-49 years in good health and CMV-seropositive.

CDR3 in amino acids: CASSASSGRAQQFF. CDR3 bases: TGTGCTAGCAGTGCGTCTAGCGGGAGGGCCCAGCAGTTCTTC. The chain couples TRBV6-1 to TRBJ2-1, with 12 bases identical to TRBD2. The CDR3 runs 14 residues. Germline V gives CDR1 MNHNS, CDR2 SASEGT.